This TCR beta chain came from a study of blood T cells in healthy people across ages. Study-wide background: Per two T cells, template switching captured roughly one barcoded beta molecule.

The second PCR ran roughly 6 to 11 cycles with a sample-barcoded 5' primer and J-beta primers. MiXCR was run by TCRdb on the 5' RACE reads, yielding one entry per CDR3 protein. The sample holds approximately 1,100,000 distinct CDR3 sequences, 40% to 50% seen once. V shed 2 bases, J shed 10 bases, and the junction held 9 bases outside the gene matches. The germline gives CDR1 SGHRS, CDR2 YFSETQ. This CDR3 is 15 amino acids long. Material: blood. The origin of this receptor is a woman aged 55-75 years in good health. The chain carries TRBV5-1 and TRBJ1-6, with 7 positions matching TRBD1. In DNA form, the CDR3 reads TGCGCCAGCAGCTTAACAGGGGCTGGGGCATCACCCCTCCACTTT. It translates to CASSLTGAGASPLHF.